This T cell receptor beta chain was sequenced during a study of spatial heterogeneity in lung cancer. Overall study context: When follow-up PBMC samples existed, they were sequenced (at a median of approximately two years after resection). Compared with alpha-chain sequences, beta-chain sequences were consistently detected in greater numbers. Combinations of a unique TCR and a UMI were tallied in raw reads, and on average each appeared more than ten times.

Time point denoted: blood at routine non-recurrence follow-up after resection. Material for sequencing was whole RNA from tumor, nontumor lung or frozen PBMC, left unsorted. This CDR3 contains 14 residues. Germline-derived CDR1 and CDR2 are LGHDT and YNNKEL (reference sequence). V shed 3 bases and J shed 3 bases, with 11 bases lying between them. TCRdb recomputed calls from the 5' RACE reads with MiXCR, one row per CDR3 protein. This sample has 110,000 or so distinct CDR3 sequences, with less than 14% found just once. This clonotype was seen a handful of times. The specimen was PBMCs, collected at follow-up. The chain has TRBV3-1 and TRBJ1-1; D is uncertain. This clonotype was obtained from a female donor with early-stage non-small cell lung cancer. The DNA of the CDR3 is TGTGCCAGCAGCCAGGCGGGAGACTACACTGAAGCTTTCTTT. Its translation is CASSQAGDYTEAFF.